Below, 25 T cell receptor beta chains from the same sample are listed, as sequenced in a study of PD-1 blockade in mismatch repair-deficient tumors. Method: immunoSEQ multiplex PCR; TCRdb's copy keeps in-frame clones and lacks some. There are 100,000 to 150,000 clones in the sample; 88% occur only once, and about an eighth lies in the top ten. Sequenced here: peripheral blood, sampled almost 74 weeks after starting pembrolizumab. Receptor source: an adult with mismatch repair-deficient cancer.

The chain combines TRBV11-2 with TRBJ2-1; D not resolved. Germline V CDR1 and CDR2: SGHAT, FQNNGV. The CDR3 runs to 18 residues. Trimming pared 5 bases from V and 0 bases from J, leaving 20 bases between. CDR3 amino acids: CASSPPRFWVHSYNEQFF. The CDR3 DNA follows: TGTGCCAGCAGCCCCCCGCGGTTTTGGGTACACTCCTACAATGAGCAGTTCTTC.

The chain uses TRBV7-9 and TRBJ2-2, with 7 bases matching TRBD1. From germline, CDR1 is SEHNR and CDR2 FQNEAQ (reference sequence). There are 16 residues in the CDR3. With 5 bases clipped from V and 0 bases from J, the junction kept 6 bases outside the gene matches. CDR3 loop: CASSKGTVANTGELFF. The DNA for the CDR3 is TGTGCCAGCAGCAAAGGGACAGTAGCGAACACCGGGGAGCTGTTTTTT.

J is TRBJ2-7 and V is TRBV5-6, with 9 nucleotides matching TRBD1. Trimming removed 0 bases from V and 6 bases from J; junction bases left unmatched: 10. Germline-derived CDR1 and CDR2 are SGHDT and YYEEEE. This CDR3 has 16 residues. DNA of the CDR3: TGTGCCAGCAGCTTGGTTAGTGGGACAGGGTTATCCGAGCAGTACTTC. Encoded protein: CASSLVSGTGLSEQYF.

The genes are TRBV2 and TRBJ1-5, with D maybe TRBD1 (6 bases). Looked up from germline, CDR1 is SNHLY and CDR2 is FYNNEI. This CDR3 contains 15 residues. V gave up 6 bases and J gave up 5 bases, with 17 bases separating them. CDR3 region: CASRTRRGNDQPQHF. As DNA, the CDR3 is TGTGCCAGCAGGACCCGGAGGGGGAACGATCAGCCCCAGCATTTT.

The genes are TRBV11-2 and TRBJ2-7, with TRBD2 as a possible D gene (5 bases). The germline V gene encodes CDR1 SGHAT and CDR2 FQNNGV. Trimming took off 4 bases at V and 0 bases at J, with 13 bases between the two ends. The CDR3 consists of 15 residues. CDR3 DNA: TGTGCCAGCAGCTCGGAATGGACTGTCTCCTACGAGCAGTACTTC. It encodes CASSSEWTVSYEQYF. The variable domain in full, completed from reference TRBV11-2 and TRBJ2-7, reads EAGVAQSPRYKIIEKRQSVAFWCNPISGHATLYWYQQILGQGPKLLIQFQNNGVVDDSQLPKDRFSAERLKGVDSTLKIQPAKLEDSAVYLCASSSEWTVSYEQYFGPGTRLTVT.

J is TRBJ2-3 and V is TRBV6-4; 11 bases map to TRBD2. The germline gives CDR1 MRHNA, CDR2 SNTAGT. The CDR3 length is 13 residues. The J segment lost 5 bases and the V segment lost 5 bases, leaving 0 bases of the junction unmatched. CDR3 nucleotide sequence: TGTGCCAGCAGTCTAGCGGGGGGAGATACGCAGTATTTT. It encodes CASSLAGGDTQYF.

The chain recombines TRBV28 with TRBJ2-7; possibly TRBD2 for D (5 bases). This CDR3 has 11 amino acids. The V end lost 4 bases, the J end lost 6 bases, and 7 bases lay between the germline ends. CDR1 and CDR2 from the germline V gene are MDHEN and SYDVKM. CDR3 sequence (DNA): TGTGCCAGCAGTTGGGAGCGCGAGCAGTACTTC. Its protein product is CASSWEREQYF.

V and J are TRBV14 and TRBJ2-7; D may be TRBD1 (5 bases). Per the germline V gene, CDR1 is SGHDN and CDR2 is FVKESK. The CDR3 covers 14 residues. V lost 4 bases and J 3 bases, leaving 13 bases between the germline ends. CDR3 region: CASSLWFRDYEQYF. The CDR3 region has the DNA TGTGCCAGCAGCCTTTGGTTCAGGGACTACGAGCAGTACTTC.

This rearrangement joins TRBV11-1 to TRBJ2-5, with D perhaps TRBD1 (6 bases). Germline loops: CDR1 SGHAT, CDR2 FQDESV (reference sequence). V was pared by 6 bases and J by 1 base, with 9 bases between. The CDR3 runs 13 residues. CDR3 DNA sequence: TGTGCCAGCAGATCACAGGGCCAAGAGACCCAGTACTTC. Its translation is CASRSQGQETQYF.

The rearrangement uses TRBV7-9 and TRBJ2-7; TRBD1 might be the D (6 bases). Germline CDR1 is SEHNR and CDR2 is FQNEAQ (reference sequence). This CDR3 contains 16 residues. V was trimmed by 1 base and J by 3 bases, leaving 16 bases between them. The CDR3 DNA reads TGTGCCAGCAGCTTAGTTACTTTGGACAGCCTCTACGAGCAGTACTTC. Protein sequence: CASSLVTLDSLYEQYF.

This clone was counted a single time. The rearrangement joins TRBV27 to TRBJ2-7, with D uncertain. CDR1 is MNHEY, CDR2 SMNVEV, per germline (reference sequence). V was trimmed by 5 bases and J by 3 bases, leaving 17 bases between them. The CDR3 consists of 15 residues. The CDR3 DNA is TGTGCCAGCAGTCAAAGAGGCGGAACTCTCTACGAGCAGTACTTC. Residues: CASSQRGGTLYEQYF.

V is TRBV6-5 and J is TRBJ2-1, with D uncertain. The germline V gene has CDR1 MNHEY and CDR2 SVGAGI. V was pared by 2 bases and J by 6 bases, with 11 bases between. The CDR3 length is 14 residues. CDR3 nucleotides: TGTGCCAGCAGTTACCCAAGTGGTATCAATGAGCAGTTCTTC. Translated: CASSYPSGINEQFF.

This chain links TRBV18 with TRBJ2-3; TRBD1 matches 9 bases. The V segment lost 4 bases and the J segment 6 bases; nucleotides outside the gene matches: 8. Germline CDR1 is KGHSH and CDR2 is LQKENI. The CDR3 is 15 amino acids. CDR3 in amino acids: CASSLRDRVVDTQYF. The CDR3 DNA is TGTGCCAGCTCACTCCGGGACAGGGTGGTTGATACGCAGTATTTT.

This chain joins TRBV19 and TRBJ1-5; tentatively, D is TRBD1 (6 bases). The CDR3 contains 13 residues. CDR1 and CDR2 (germline): LNHDA, SQIVND (reference sequence). V was cut by 10 bases and J by 0 bases, with 10 bases left in between. The CDR3 reads CAIGQNSNQPQHF. DNA of the CDR3: TGTGCCATTGGACAGAATAGCAATCAGCCCCAGCATTTT.

On this clone itself: One junction end does not reproduce the germline sequence, and a read error may be involved. The same CDR3 also results from other DNA sequences found in this sample. This rearrangement joins TRBV15 to TRBJ2-1; D might be TRBD1 (6 bases). The germline CDR1 and CDR2 sequences are LNHNV and YYDKDF (reference sequence). This CDR3 comprises 15 residues. The CDR3 region is CATSSLAGDYNEQFF. The CDR3 coding sequence is TGCGCCACCAGCAGCCTGGCAGGGGACTACAATGAGCAGTTCTTC.

The gene calls are TRBV27 and TRBJ1-5, with TRBD1 as a possible D gene (6 bases). V lost 4 bases, J lost 8 bases, and 12 bases lay in between. The germline V gene has CDR1 MNHEY and CDR2 SMNVEV (reference sequence). The CDR3 has 13 residues. DNA of the CDR3: TGTGCCAGCAGTTATATAGGGGGGGAGCCCCAGCATTTT. Translated: CASSYIGGEPQHF.

This clone appeared a few times. The chain recombines TRBV28 with TRBJ2-2; TRBD2 might be the D (5 bases). V lost 6 bases and J lost 5, with 22 bases in between. This CDR3 comprises 17 residues. Germline V gene sequence: CDR1 MDHEN, CDR2 SYDVKM. The CDR3 DNA reads as TGTGCCAGCAGGCCGGACTCGGACGCCGCCTGGACCGGGGAGCTGTTTTTT. Amino acid sequence: CASRPDSDAAWTGELFF.

The chain uses TRBV6-5 and TRBJ2-2; D may correspond to TRBD1 or TRBD2 (6 bases each). Germline-derived CDR1 and CDR2 are MNHEY and SVGAGI. This CDR3 region has 13 residues. V was shortened by 2 bases and J by 8 bases, with 9 bases between the two germline ends. CDR3: CASSYGGPGELFF. The CDR3 nucleotides read TGTGCCAGCAGTTACGGGGGGCCAGGGGAGCTGTTTTTT.

The rearrangement joins TRBV28 to TRBJ1-5; possibly TRBD1 for D (5 bases). This CDR3 is built from 14 residues. Germline V gene lookup returns CDR1 MDHEN and CDR2 SYDVKM. V was shortened by 5 bases and J by 1 base, with 9 bases between the two germline ends. CDR3 loop: CASSPAGSNQPQHF. The CDR3 DNA follows: TGTGCCAGCAGTCCCGCAGGGAGCAATCAGCCCCAGCATTTT.

V is TRBV19 and J is TRBJ1-4; weak D call: TRBD1 (5 bases). Per germline, CDR1 LNHDA and CDR2 SQIVND (reference sequence). This CDR3 region has 15 residues. The V end lost 4 bases, the J end lost 6 bases, and 15 bases lay between the germline ends. CDR3: CASSTTTDEDEKLFF. The CDR3 DNA reads TGTGCCAGTAGTACGACGACAGATGAGGATGAAAAACTGTTTTTT. Full variable domain (missing parts from reference TRBV19 and TRBJ1-4): DGGITQSPKYLFRKEGQNVTLSCEQNLNHDAMYWYRQDPGQGLRLIYYSQIVNDFQKGDIAEGYSVSREKKESFPLTVTSAQKNPTAFYLCASSTTTDEDEKLFFGSGTQLSVL.

The V call is TRBV14, the J call TRBJ2-7; D is uncertain. Germline CDR1 SGHDN, CDR2 FVKESK. Trimming left V 1 base short and J 7 bases short, with 11 bases between. The CDR3 spans 13 residues. The CDR3 nucleotides read TGTGCCAGCAGCCAAGTTCCAGATGAGGAGCAGTACTTC. This sequence encodes CASSQVPDEEQYF.

The chain links TRBV5-5 to TRBJ2-7; the match to TRBD1 covers 7 bases. J was trimmed by 7 bases and V by 1 base; bases with no gene match: 11. The CDR3 consists of 15 residues. Germline values: CDR1 SGHKS, CDR2 YYEKEE (reference sequence). The CDR3 loop reads CASSLSAMDRREQYF. CDR3 coding DNA: TGTGCCAGCAGCTTGTCCGCCATGGACAGGAGGGAGCAGTACTTC.

The V and J genes are TRBV7-3 and TRBJ2-1; 8 nucleotides line up with TRBD2. CDR3 size: 15 residues. Unmatched junction bases numbered 8, after V lost 5 bases and J lost 5 bases. The germline V gene encodes CDR1 SGHTA and CDR2 FQGTGA. The DNA of the CDR3 is TGTGCCAGCAGCCCCAGCGGGAGAGCCCACAATGAGCAGTTCTTC. Its protein product is CASSPSGRAHNEQFF.

The chain links TRBV30 to TRBJ2-1, with D maybe TRBD1 (6 bases). V was cut by 5 bases and J by 4 bases, with 9 bases left in between. Germline CDR1 is GTSNPN and CDR2 is SVGIG (reference sequence). CDR3 length: 12 amino acids. This CDR3 is CAWETGYNEQFF. DNA for the CDR3: TGTGCCTGGGAAACAGGGTACAATGAGCAGTTCTTC.

The V call is TRBV15, the J call TRBJ2-5; D uncertain. The CDR3 has 15 residues. Germline CDR1 reads LNHNV; CDR2 reads YYDKDF (reference sequence). V lost 3 bases to trimming and J lost 3 bases, with 14 bases between them. The CDR3 DNA reads as TGTGCCACCAGCAGGTGGTCTTCGGCAGAAGAGACCCAGTACTTC. Translated, it gives CATSRWSSAEETQYF.